This T cell receptor (beta chain) came from a study of technical replicates of blood from a handful of donors. Profiling relied on immunoSEQ multiplex PCR, and the TCRdb table lists in-frame clones only, not all of them. Among 65,000 to 80,000 clones, approximately 96% were seen once, and the ten largest hold approximately 0.3%. This CDR3 has 14 amino acids. The germline CDR1 and CDR2 sequences are SGDLS and YYNGEE. V was shortened by 5 bases and J by 0 bases, with 10 bases between the two germline ends. The rearrangement links TRBV9 to TRBJ2-3; the D gene is possibly TRBD1 (5 bases). The sequence derives from a human donor in good health. The sample consisted of T cells isolated from PBMCs. The CDR3 coding sequence is TGTGCCAGCAGTATTACAGGCAGCACAGATACGCAGTATTTT. Amino acid sequence: CASSITGSTDTQYF.